This TCR beta chain comes out of a study of T cell responses to AZD1222 COVID-19 vaccine. The V gene's germline CDR1 is SGHAT and CDR2 FQNNGV. The CDR3 is 13 amino acids. V was clipped by 1 base and J by 6 bases, with 7 bases between them. Notes on this clone: Its antigen is currently unknown.

Study observations and caveats: Of the AZD1222 recipients, only 5 or 6 were seropositive at baseline.

The assay was immunoSEQ multiplex PCR, and TCRdb's table has in-frame clones only and misses some. The sample includes roughly 150,000 clones, 88% of them seen just once. This chain uses TRBV11-2 with TRBJ1-5, with no clear D. The TCR originated in an adult who had recovered from COVID-19. Here the sequenced sample was peripheral blood, taken after recovery from COVID-19. The CDR3 loop is CASSLAAGQPQHF. The DNA of the CDR3 is TGTGCCAGCAGCTTAGCAGCGGGTCAGCCCCAGCATTTT.